These 26 T cell receptor beta chains came from one sample sequenced in a study of Tregs in tolerant kidney transplant recipients. Recipients received nonmyeloablative bone marrow transplants from related graft donors, with transient mixed chimerism. Repertoires were generated with immunoSEQ multiplex PCR, while TCRdb's copy carries only in-frame clones and drops some. The sample yields about 64,000 clones, 70% to 90% seen once. The source material was CD4+ T cells from blood (PBMCs), sampled 6 months after the transplant. The receptors were sampled from a human patient who received a combined kidney and bone marrow transplant. The T cells may partly be graft donor cells.

In the case of this clone: This sample includes further DNA sequences coding for the same CDR3. This chain links TRBV2 with TRBJ2-3; 8 bases match TRBD2. V lost 3 bases to trimming and J lost 0 bases; unmatched junction nucleotides: 8. This CDR3 is built from 17 residues. Germline loops: CDR1 SNHLY, CDR2 FYNNEI. The CDR3 DNA sequence: TGTGCCAGCAGTGAGTGGGAGACTAGCGTTAGCACAGATACGCAGTATTTT. Its protein product is CASSEWETSVSTDTQYF.

V and J are TRBV30 and TRBJ2-7, with 7 bases matching TRBD2. The CDR3 is 15 amino acids. Germline V gives CDR1 GTSNPN, CDR2 SVGIG (reference sequence). After removal of 0 bases from V and 6 bases from J, the junction contained 11 bases not matched to a gene. The CDR3 nucleotides are TGTGCCTGGAGTGTACTGTCTGCGGGGGTTGGCGAGCAGTACTTC. It codes for CAWSVLSAGVGEQYF.

This chain uses TRBV5-6 with TRBJ2-6; possible D gene TRBD1, 5 bases. CDR1 is SGHDT and CDR2 is YYEEEE in the germline V gene. This CDR3 is built from 15 residues. V lost 1 base and J 3 bases, leaving 8 bases between the germline ends. The CDR3 coding sequence is TGTGCCAGCAGCTTGTTAAGGGGTGGGGCCAACGTCCTGACTTTC. This codes for CASSLLRGGANVLTF.

The V call is TRBV7-3, the J call TRBJ2-3; a possible D gene is TRBD1 (6 bases). This CDR3 spans 14 amino acids. V lost 1 base and J lost 4, with 9 bases in between. Germline loops: CDR1 SGHTA, CDR2 FQGTGA. CDR3 coding DNA: TGTGCCAGCAGCTTAAGCAGGGGCGCAGATACGCAGTATTTT. Protein product: CASSLSRGADTQYF.

The chain has TRBV7-2 and TRBJ2-7; 10 nucleotides line up with TRBD1. The CDR3 consists of 16 residues. After removal of 0 bases from V and 4 bases from J, the junction contained 6 bases not matched to a gene. CDR1 and CDR2 from the germline V gene are SGHTA and FQGNSA. CDR3 nucleotide sequence: TGTGCCAGCAGCTTAGCCCCCGGGACAGGGGCATACGAGCAGTACTTC. As protein: CASSLAPGTGAYEQYF.

The chain recombines TRBV30 with TRBJ1-4, with TRBD1 identical over 7 bases. CDR3 length equals 14 residues. Trimming cost V 1 base and J 7 bases; bases outside gene matches: 6. The germline V gene has CDR1 GTSNPN and CDR2 SVGIG (reference sequence). The DNA for the CDR3 is TGTGCCTGGAGTGCCCCAGGGGGAGGTGAAAAACTGTTTTTT. Protein: CAWSAPGGGEKLFF.

The J gene is TRBJ2-3, the V gene TRBV10-3; maybe TRBD1 (6 bases). Trimming pared 10 bases from V and 0 bases from J, leaving 17 bases between. Germline assignment: CDR1 ENHRY and CDR2 SYGVKD. This CDR3 has 15 residues. The CDR3 loop reads CATSLQGPSTDTQYF. As DNA, the CDR3 is TGTGCCACCAGCCTCCAGGGGCCTAGCACAGATACGCAGTATTTT.

V gene TRBV7-2 combines with J gene TRBJ2-7; D perhaps matches TRBD1 (5 bases). CDR1 is SGHTA and CDR2 is FQGNSA in the germline V gene. Trimming pared 5 bases from V and 12 bases from J, leaving 17 bases between. The CDR3 runs 12 residues. The CDR3 DNA reads as TGTGCCAGCAGCCTCTCCTCAGGGCGCATGTACTTC. Encoded protein: CASSLSSGRMYF.

The V gene is TRBV7-9, the J gene TRBJ2-7, with 11 bases fitting TRBD2. The V gene end was trimmed by 5 bases and the J gene end by 0 bases; junction bases not matched to a gene: 9. Per the germline V gene, CDR1 is SEHNR and CDR2 is FQNEAQ (reference sequence). The CDR3 is 17 amino acids. In nucleotides, the CDR3 is TGTGCCAGCAGCCGACTTAGGGGACTAGCGGACTCCTACGAGCAGTACTTC. Translated: CASSRLRGLADSYEQYF.

The V gene is TRBV4-1, the J gene TRBJ1-2; no clear D gene. Trimming took off 2 bases at V and 3 bases at J, with 13 bases between the two ends. Germline CDR1 reads MGHRA; CDR2 reads YSYEKL. This CDR3 contains 15 residues. Here the CDR3 DNA reads TGCGCCAGCAGCCAAATTGCCCGGGGAGACTATGGCTACACCTTC. It specifies CASSQIARGDYGYTF.

This rearrangement joins TRBV6-5 to TRBJ1-1; possibly TRBD1 for D (5 bases). The CDR3 consists of 14 residues. The V gene lost 0 bases and the J gene lost 3 bases, with 8 bases spanning the gap. In germline, CDR1 is MNHEY, CDR2 SVGAGI. DNA for the CDR3: TGTGCCAGCAGTTACTCAGCGGGACACACTGAAGCTTTCTTT. Protein: CASSYSAGHTEAFF.

This chain uses TRBV18 with TRBJ2-1; D perhaps matches TRBD2 (6 bases). Trimming took off 3 bases at V and 5 bases at J, with 17 bases between the two ends. This CDR3 is built from 16 residues. The germline gives CDR1 KGHSH, CDR2 LQKENI. The CDR3 DNA sequence: TGTGCCAGCTCACCGGTAGCGGAACGTCTAAACAATGAGCAGTTCTTC. It translates to CASSPVAERLNNEQFF.

In this sample, this clone turned up once. V usage is TRBV5-1 and J usage is TRBJ2-3; 12 bases map to TRBD1. With V trimmed by 5 bases and J by 6 bases, 13 bases remained unmatched. Per the germline V gene, CDR1 is SGHRS and CDR2 is YFSETQ. The CDR3 is made up of 17 amino acids. The CDR3 reads CASRASPGQGAGDTQYF. The CDR3 DNA follows: TGCGCCAGCAGAGCCTCTCCGGGACAGGGGGCGGGGGATACGCAGTATTTT. Full variable domain (remainder filled in from reference TRBV5-1 and TRBJ2-3): KAGVTQTPRYLIKTRGQQVTLSCSPISGHRSVSWYQQTPGQGLQFLFEYFSETQRNKGNFPGRFSGRQFSNSRSEMNVSTLELGDSALYLCASRASPGQGAGDTQYFGPGTRLTVL.

The chain has TRBV2 and TRBJ2-6; TRBD1 aligns across 10 bases. In germline, CDR1 is SNHLY, CDR2 FYNNEI. Germline trimming cut 3 bases from V and 12 bases from J; bases unmatched to any gene: 2. The CDR3 sequence is 13 residues long. CDR3 sequence reads: CASSEGTGVVLTF. CDR3 nucleotide sequence: TGTGCCAGCAGTGAGGGGACAGGGGTCGTCCTGACTTTC.

This chain uses TRBV5-8 with TRBJ1-1; D gene ambiguous. The CDR3 totals 13 residues. The germline V gene encodes CDR1 SGHTS and CDR2 YDEGEE. Trimming stripped 2 bases from V and 1 base from J, with 6 bases between. The CDR3 loop is CASSFNKNTEAFF. The DNA of the CDR3 is TGTGCCAGCAGCTTCAACAAGAACACTGAAGCTTTCTTT.

The chain couples TRBV18 to TRBJ2-5, with D maybe TRBD2 (6 bases). TRBJ2-7 matches the DNA end more closely, so the J call is doubtful. The CDR3 has 15 amino acids. Germline V gene data show CDR1 as KGHSH and CDR2 as LQKENI. CDR3 DNA sequence: TGTGCCAGCTCACCGGTGGGACTTACCTCCTACGAGCAGTACTTC. It specifies CASSPVGLTSYEQYF.

The J gene is TRBJ2-1, the V gene TRBV7-3; TRBD2 matches 13 bases. This CDR3 has 15 residues. Germline V gene data show CDR1 as SGHTA and CDR2 as FQGTGA. After removal of 5 bases from V and 9 bases from J, the junction contained 7 bases not matched to a gene. As DNA, the CDR3 is TGTGCCAGCAGCCAACTAGCGGGGGGGCCGAGTGAGCAGTTCTTC. Translating it yields CASSQLAGGPSEQFF.

This clone was observed a single time. This chain links TRBV5-4 with TRBJ2-5; 8 bases align to TRBD2. In germline, CDR1 is SGHNT, CDR2 YYREEE (reference sequence). The junction had 5 bases not matched to a gene; V was cut back by 2 bases and J by 5 bases. This CDR3 is built from 14 residues. The CDR3 protein is CASSFSGGGETQYF. The CDR3 region has the DNA TGTGCCAGCAGCTTTTCGGGAGGGGGGGAGACCCAGTACTTC.

Remarks on this clone: Other DNA sequences in the sample encode the same CDR3. The chain uses TRBV4-1 and TRBJ2-3; 10 nucleotides agree with TRBD2. CDR3 size: 16 residues. Trimming removed 1 base from V and 2 bases from J; junction bases left unmatched: 3. Germline assignment: CDR1 MGHRA and CDR2 YSYEKL. CDR3 residues: CASSQGLAGDTDTQYF. The DNA of the CDR3 is TGCGCCAGCAGCCAAGGTCTAGCGGGAGACACAGATACGCAGTATTTT.

The V call is TRBV7-3, the J call TRBJ1-1; D possibly corresponds to TRBD1 (5 bases). Deletions cut 4 bases from V and 1 base from J, with 7 bases between. Germline V lookup: CDR1 SGHTA, CDR2 FQGTGA. This CDR3 is 13 amino acids long. CDR3 in amino acids: CASSYQGNTEAFF. In nucleotides, the CDR3 is TGTGCCAGCAGCTACCAGGGGAACACTGAAGCTTTCTTT.

This clone was detected only once. The rearrangement joins TRBV18 to TRBJ2-2; 13 bases fit TRBD2. This CDR3 is 16 amino acids long. The germline CDR1 and CDR2 sequences are KGHSH and LQKENI. V gave up 2 bases and J gave up 4 bases; unmatched junction bases: 1. CDR3 residues: CASSPGLAGATGELFF. The CDR3 nucleotides read TGTGCCAGCTCACCAGGACTAGCGGGGGCCACCGGGGAGCTGTTTTTT.

This sequence joins TRBV21-1 and TRBJ1-6; the listed D gene, TRBD1, was not tested against the DNA. TRBV21-1 is noted as a pseudogene. The CDR3 consists of 18 residues. This chain's CDR3 is CASSKGASYSSYNSPLHF. The CDR3 DNA reads TGTGCCAGCAGCAAAGGGGCCAGCTACAGCTCCTATAATTCACCCCTCCACTTT.

The V gene is TRBV7-9, the J gene TRBJ1-3; D call uncertain. The CDR3 runs to 12 residues. V lost 1 base and J 9 bases, leaving 7 bases between the germline ends. Germline CDR1 is SEHNR and CDR2 is FQNEAQ (reference sequence). CDR3 sequence (DNA): TGTGCCAGCAGCTTAGGGTGGAGCACCATATATTTT. Residues: CASSLGWSTIYF.

This sequence joins TRBV7-7 and TRBJ2-5; possibly TRBD2 for D (6 bases). Germline CDR1 is SSHAT and CDR2 is FNYEAQ (reference sequence). V lost 5 bases and J 3 bases, leaving 10 bases between the germline ends. The CDR3 loop spans 13 amino acids. The CDR3, as DNA: TGTGCCAGCAGCCTGGGACTCGAAGAGACCCAGTACTTC. Amino acid sequence: CASSLGLEETQYF.

Only a few counts were recorded for this clone. The chain couples TRBV7-3 to TRBJ1-1; tentative D call: TRBD1 (5 bases). Deletions cut 1 base from V and 7 bases from J, with 13 bases between. The CDR3 sequence is 14 residues long. The germline gives CDR1 SGHTA, CDR2 FQGTGA. The CDR3 bases are TGTGCCAGCAGCTTAAACCCAACAGGCAATGAAGCTTTCTTT. Translating it yields CASSLNPTGNEAFF.

The chain combines TRBV2 with TRBJ1-1; D is ambiguous. The germline CDR1 and CDR2 sequences are SNHLY and FYNNEI. The V gene lost 6 bases and the J gene lost 1 base, with 9 bases spanning the gap. This CDR3 spans 13 amino acids. DNA for the CDR3: TGTGCCAGCAGCCCCGACTGGAACACTGAAGCTTTCTTT. Protein: CASSPDWNTEAFF.